This TCR beta chain stems from a study of cytomegalovirus exposure and HLA in healthy donors. Points from the study as a whole: In a later analysis, donors in an Asian-associated ancestry cluster reportedly had fewer N-insertions in productive TCRs than the cohort mean. CMV serostatus was the only immune exposure information that was available.

There are 18 residues in the CDR3. Germline CDR1 reads SGHTA; CDR2 reads FQGTGA. J gave up 0 bases and V 0 bases, and 0 bases lay outside the gene matches. The PCR employed 60 Vbeta primers together with 13 Jbeta primers. Clones were sequenced by immunoSEQ multiplex PCR, and TCRdb holds only the in-frame ones, with some missing. The sample carries roughly 97,000 clones, roughly a tenth recorded once. In the case of this clone: Its target is not known.

This sequence joins TRBV7-3 and TRBJ2-3; the match to TRBD2 covers 16 bases. The TCR was taken from a man aged 40-49 years in good health and CMV-seropositive. The sample was PBMCs. The CDR3 sequence: CASSLTGLAGGSTDTQYF. The CDR3 DNA reads TGTGCCAGCAGCTTAACGGGACTAGCGGGAGGGAGCACAGATACGCAGTATTTT.